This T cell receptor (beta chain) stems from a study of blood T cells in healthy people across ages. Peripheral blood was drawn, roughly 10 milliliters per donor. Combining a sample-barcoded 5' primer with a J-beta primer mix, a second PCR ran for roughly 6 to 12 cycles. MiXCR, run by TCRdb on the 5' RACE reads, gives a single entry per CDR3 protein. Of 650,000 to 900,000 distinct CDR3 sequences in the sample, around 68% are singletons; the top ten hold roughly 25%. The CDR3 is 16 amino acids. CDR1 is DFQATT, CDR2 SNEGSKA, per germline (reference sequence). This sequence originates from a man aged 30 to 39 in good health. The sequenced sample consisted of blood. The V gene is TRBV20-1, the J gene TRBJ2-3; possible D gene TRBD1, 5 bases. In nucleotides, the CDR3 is TGCAGCCCCCAGGGTAGAGGTCGTGGCGGCACAGATACGCAGTATTTT. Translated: CSPQGRGRGGTDTQYF.